These 30 T cell receptor beta chains came from one sample sequenced in a study of cytomegalovirus exposure and HLA in healthy donors. Vbeta (60) and Jbeta (13) primers were used in the PCR. Data came from immunoSEQ multiplex PCR; TCRdb stores just in-frame clones and leaves some out. The sample gives around 82,000 clones, about four fifths of which show up once; 4.5% to 7% is in the top ten. Sequenced input: PBMCs. The receptors come from a male donor in good health and CMV-seropositive.

The V call is TRBV5-1, the J call TRBJ2-5, with 15 nucleotides matching TRBD2. Germline V gene data show CDR1 as SGHRS and CDR2 as YFSETQ. J was trimmed by 5 bases and V by 3 bases; bases with no gene match: 5. This CDR3 comprises 16 residues. CDR3 DNA: TGCGCCAGCAGCTCGGGACTAGCGGGGGGAGTGGAGACCCAGTACTTC. It codes for CASSSGLAGGVETQYF. The full variable domain, with the rest looked up from reference TRBV5-1 and TRBJ2-5, is KAGVTQTPRYLIKTRGQQVTLSCSPISGHRSVSWYQQTPGQGLQFLFEYFSETQRNKGNFPGRFSGRQFSNSRSEMNVSTLELGDSALYLCASSSGLAGGVETQYFGPGTRLLVL.

The gene calls are TRBV7-9 and TRBJ2-3, with TRBD2 matching over 13 bases. With V trimmed by 3 bases and J by 4 bases, 1 base remained unmatched. Germline V lookup: CDR1 SEHNR, CDR2 FQNEAQ (reference sequence). This CDR3 has 15 amino acids. DNA for the CDR3: TGTGCCAGCAGCTTGACTAGCGGGGGGCCAGATACGCAGTATTTT. It yields the protein CASSLTSGGPDTQYF.

The chain joins TRBV11-2 to TRBJ1-4; D call uncertain. The ends were cut back, 1 base at V and 4 bases at J, with 4 bases in the middle. Germline V gene lookup returns CDR1 SGHAT and CDR2 FQNNGV. CDR3 length: 13 residues. The CDR3 coding sequence is TGTGCCAGCAGCTTAGCACATAATGAAAAACTGTTTTTT. It yields the protein CASSLAHNEKLFF.

This clone was detected only a few times. The V call is TRBV5-6, the J call TRBJ1-1; D may be TRBD1 (5 bases). The germline V gene has CDR1 SGHDT and CDR2 YYEEEE. This CDR3 region has 15 residues. The V end lost 2 bases, the J end lost 1 base, and 12 bases lay between the germline ends. CDR3 loop: CASSLAAGRNTEAFF. CDR3 coding DNA: TGTGCCAGCAGCTTAGCAGCGGGGCGGAACACTGAAGCTTTCTTT.

This clone was seen more than once but under ten times. The chain is built from TRBV11-1 and TRBJ2-7; tentatively, D is TRBD2 (6 bases). V gave up 0 bases and J gave up 5 bases, with 11 bases separating them. CDR1 and CDR2 from the germline V gene are SGHAT and FQDESV (reference sequence). The length of the CDR3 is 14 residues. CDR3 in amino acids: CASSLAAGSDEQYF. The CDR3 DNA reads TGTGCCAGCAGCTTAGCAGCCGGGAGCGACGAGCAGTACTTC.

The chain carries TRBV15 and TRBJ2-3; TRBD2 is a possible D gene (5 bases). The CDR3 spans 15 residues. Deletions cut 0 bases from V and 4 bases from J, with 11 bases between. Germline-derived CDR1 and CDR2 are LNHNV and YYDKDF (reference sequence). The CDR3 DNA reads TGTGCCACCAGCAGAGAAGCAGCGGCGGCAGATACGCAGTATTTT. The encoded protein is CATSREAAAADTQYF.

The rearrangement joins TRBV19 to TRBJ2-1; 8 positions agree with TRBD2. Germline-derived CDR1 and CDR2 are LNHDA and SQIVND (reference sequence). V shed 3 bases, J shed 2 bases, and the junction held 15 bases outside the gene matches. This CDR3 spans 19 amino acids. The CDR3 region is CASSIPTEVGRGAYNEQFF. Here the CDR3 DNA reads TGTGCCAGTAGTATCCCAACCGAAGTAGGGCGGGGGGCCTACAATGAGCAGTTCTTC.

The chain combines TRBV7-9 with TRBJ2-5; TRBD1 matches 7 bases. The V and J ends lost 2 bases and 2 bases, in that order; junction bases with no gene match: 11. The CDR3 runs 17 residues. Germline lookup yields CDR1 SEHNR and CDR2 FQNEAQ (reference sequence). The CDR3 loop reads CASSLPRLGTVQETQYF. CDR3 bases: TGTGCCAGCAGCTTACCACGACTCGGGACAGTTCAAGAGACCCAGTACTTC.

The chain couples TRBV15 to TRBJ2-7; D might be TRBD2 (6 bases). The CDR3 covers 16 residues. The germline V gene has CDR1 LNHNV and CDR2 YYDKDF (reference sequence). Trimming pared 5 bases from V and 3 bases from J, leaving 20 bases between. The CDR3 loop reads CATSVPPWRDNYEQYF. Here the CDR3 DNA reads TGTGCCACCAGCGTTCCCCCCTGGCGGGATAACTACGAGCAGTACTTC.

The J gene is TRBJ2-5, the V gene TRBV7-9; tentative D call: TRBD2 (7 bases). The J call may be in error: the DNA end matches TRBJ2-7 better. Germline V CDR1 and CDR2: SEHNR, FQNEAQ (reference sequence). The CDR3 is 14 residues long. CDR3 residues: CASSLLRGPYEQYF. CDR3 nucleotide sequence: TGTGCCAGCAGCTTACTGCGGGGGCCCTACGAGCAGTACTTC.

The chain recombines TRBV6-6 with TRBJ2-7; 7 bases match TRBD1. CDR1 and CDR2 from the germline V gene are MNHNY and SVGAGI (reference sequence). Losses at the gene ends were 2 bases for V and 5 bases for J; bases not matched to a gene: 3. The CDR3 is 13 amino acids. This chain's CDR3 is CASSYGQADEQYF. CDR3 in DNA: TGTGCCAGCAGTTACGGACAGGCGGACGAGCAGTACTTC.

The chain uses TRBV5-1 and TRBJ1-1, with 10 bases that match TRBD1. The CDR3 spans 15 residues. Germline trimming cut 0 bases from V and 6 bases from J; bases unmatched to any gene: 5. The germline V gene encodes CDR1 SGHRS and CDR2 YFSETQ. CDR3 sequence: CASSLAQGQGPEAFF. CDR3 nucleotides: TGCGCCAGCAGCTTGGCCCAGGGACAGGGGCCTGAAGCTTTCTTT.

This chain uses TRBV4-1 with TRBJ1-5; maybe TRBD1 (6 bases). The ends were cut back, 1 base at V and 7 bases at J, with 11 bases in the middle. Looked up from germline, CDR1 is MGHRA and CDR2 is YSYEKL. CDR3 size: 14 residues. CDR3: CASSQGLQGQPQHF. DNA of the CDR3: TGCGCCAGCAGCCAAGGGTTACAGGGCCAGCCCCAGCATTTT.

The J gene is TRBJ1-6, the V gene TRBV30; no clear D. This CDR3 contains 12 residues. V was clipped by 3 bases and J by 7 bases, with 7 bases between them. The V gene's germline CDR1 is GTSNPN and CDR2 SVGIG (reference sequence). The CDR3 spells CAWSVGNSPLHF. The CDR3 nucleotides are TGTGCCTGGAGCGTCGGGAATTCACCCCTCCACTTT. The entire variable domain, with the rest obtained from reference TRBV30 and TRBJ1-6, is as follows: SQTIHQWPATLVQPVGSPLSLECTVEGTSNPNLYWYRQAAGRGLQLLFYSVGIGQISSEVPQNLSASRPQDRQFILSSKKLLLSDSGFYLCAWSVGNSPLHFGNGTRLTVT.

The gene calls are TRBV5-1 and TRBJ1-6; maybe TRBD1 (6 bases). The CDR3 is 14 residues long. Trimming removed 0 bases at V and 10 bases at J, with 11 bases between. Per the germline V gene, CDR1 is SGHRS and CDR2 is YFSETQ. CDR3 sequence: CASSLGQGSSPLHF. As DNA, the CDR3 is TGCGCCAGCAGCTTGGGGCAGGGGTCCTCACCCCTCCACTTT.

In its sample, this clone was seen a few times. The chain links TRBV27 to TRBJ1-1; TRBD1 aligns across 7 bases. The CDR3 spans 13 residues. Germline trimming cut 6 bases from V and 4 bases from J; bases unmatched to any gene: 5. Germline CDR1 and CDR2: MNHEY and SMNVEV (reference sequence). Here the CDR3 DNA reads TGTGCCAGCAGGAGACAGGGTATCACTGAAGCTTTCTTT. Translating gives CASRRQGITEAFF.

The gene calls are TRBV28 and TRBJ2-1; TRBD1 agrees at 10 bases. The junction had 11 bases not matched to a gene; V was cut back by 4 bases and J by 8 bases. CDR1 MDHEN and CDR2 SYDVKM come from the germline V gene. The CDR3 loop spans 16 amino acids. For the CDR3, the DNA is TGTGCCAGCAGTTCTATCGACAGGGGGCTAGAAGATGAGCAGTTCTTC. The encoded protein is CASSSIDRGLEDEQFF. The whole variable domain, remainder taken from reference TRBV28 and TRBJ2-1, is DVKVTQSSRYLVKRTGEKVFLECVQDMDHENMFWYRQDPGLGLRLIYFSYDVKMKEKGDIPEGYSVSREKKERFSLILESASTNQTSMYLCASSSIDRGLEDEQFFGPGTRLTVL.

The gene calls are TRBV2 and TRBJ2-5; 10 nucleotides agree with TRBD2. The ends lost 5 bases at V and 5 bases at J; junction bases unmatched: 11. Germline V gene lookup returns CDR1 SNHLY and CDR2 FYNNEI. CDR3 size: 16 residues. In DNA, the CDR3 is TGTGCCAGCAGTTACACCCAGCGGGGGGGTGGGGAGACCCAGTACTTC. Translating it yields CASSYTQRGGGETQYF.

This clone was recorded only once. This chain links TRBV2 with TRBJ2-5, with D unresolved. V was pared by 5 bases and J by 1 base, with 8 bases between. This CDR3 has 13 amino acids. The germline V gene encodes CDR1 SNHLY and CDR2 FYNNEI. CDR3 sequence (DNA): TGTGCCAGCAGTCTCCCGTCCCAAGAGACCCAGTACTTC. Encoded protein: CASSLPSQETQYF.

This clone was recorded a few times. V gene TRBV7-2 combines with J gene TRBJ2-1; no firm D call. Germline V CDR1 and CDR2: SGHTA, FQGNSA. Trimming took off 5 bases at V and 4 bases at J, with 9 bases between the two ends. This CDR3 is built from 13 residues. Here the CDR3 reads CASSLQLYNEQFF. The CDR3 DNA reads TGTGCCAGCAGCCTACAGCTGTACAATGAGCAGTTCTTC.

In its sample, this clone was seen a few times. The rearrangement joins TRBV6-1 to TRBJ2-7; TRBD2 matches at 9 bases. Germline loops: CDR1 MNHNS, CDR2 SASEGT. J gave up 4 bases and V 2 bases, and 3 bases lay outside the gene matches. The CDR3 has 14 amino acids. The CDR3 bases are TGTGCCAGCAGTGAATTCGCGGGAGGGTACGAGCAGTACTTC. Translated, it gives CASSEFAGGYEQYF.

The V gene is TRBV7-6, the J gene TRBJ1-1, with D uncertain. CDR1 and CDR2 from the germline V gene are SGHVS and FNYEAQ. V lost 4 bases and J 7 bases, leaving 10 bases between the germline ends. This CDR3 has 12 amino acids. The CDR3 DNA reads TGTGCCAGCAGCTCCACAGTAGATGAAGCTTTCTTT. This sequence encodes CASSSTVDEAFF.

This clone was seen more than once but under ten times. The chain employs TRBV2 and TRBJ2-7, with TRBD1 as a possible D gene (5 bases). The CDR3 has 13 amino acids. The ends were cut back, 8 bases at V and 6 bases at J, with 17 bases in the middle. CDR1 is SNHLY and CDR2 is FYNNEI in the germline V gene. Here the CDR3 reads CASELTAPSEQYF. DNA of the CDR3: TGTGCCAGCGAGTTGACAGCCCCCTCCGAGCAGTACTTC.

V usage is TRBV6-1 and J usage is TRBJ2-4; TRBD1 matches at 9 bases. Per germline, CDR1 MNHNS and CDR2 SASEGT. CDR3 length: 14 residues. V lost 4 bases, J lost 9 bases, and 7 bases stayed unmatched. CDR3 residues: CASSGSGTGLIQYF. CDR3 sequence (DNA): TGTGCCAGCAGTGGCTCCGGGACAGGGCTCATTCAGTACTTC.

The CDR3 DNA sequence: TGTGCCAGCAGTTTACCAGAAAACACTGAAGCTTTCTTT. Encoded protein: CASSLPENTEAFF. The V gene is TRBV28, the J gene TRBJ1-1; D gene unclear. CDR3 length: 13 amino acids. CDR1 is MDHEN, CDR2 SYDVKM, per germline. V was clipped by 2 bases and J by 2 bases, with 6 bases between them.

This clone was picked up many times. The chain recombines TRBV7-9 with TRBJ2-7, with TRBD2 as a possible D gene (5 bases). V was cut by 4 bases and J by 7 bases, with 17 bases left in between. This CDR3 contains 14 residues. Germline CDR1 and CDR2: SEHNR and FQNEAQ (reference sequence). The CDR3 region is CASSSWMGPGEQYF. CDR3 nucleotides: TGTGCCAGCAGCTCATGGATGGGCCCGGGGGAGCAGTACTTC.

This clone was seen only a few times. The rearrangement links TRBV4-1 to TRBJ1-1; D not resolved. Germline CDR1 MGHRA, CDR2 YSYEKL. CDR3 length: 15 amino acids. Trimming left V 3 bases short and J 1 base short, with 12 bases between. In nucleotides, the CDR3 is TGCGCCAGCAGCCAGGGCCCCGGGGAGAACACTGAAGCTTTCTTT. It translates to CASSQGPGENTEAFF.

V usage is TRBV19 and J usage is TRBJ2-7; 7 bases match TRBD1. Germline V CDR1 and CDR2: LNHDA, SQIVND (reference sequence). This CDR3 has 15 amino acids. V lost 7 bases and J lost 3; bases outside the gene matches: 12. The CDR3 DNA is TGTGCCAGTAAGGGAAGGAGACAGGGAAGCTACGAGCAGTACTTC. Protein product: CASKGRRQGSYEQYF.

This clone has only one observation. This chain joins TRBV19 and TRBJ2-2, with TRBD2 matching over 7 bases. This CDR3 is 17 amino acids long. V dropped 5 bases and J dropped 7; count of bases not matched to a gene: 16. Germline V gene lookup returns CDR1 LNHDA and CDR2 SQIVND (reference sequence). CDR3 bases: TGTGCCAGTAGTCCCCCAGAGCTGGGGGGGACCGGCGGGGAGCTGTTTTTT. Translated, it gives CASSPPELGGTGGELFF.

The chain carries TRBV7-3 and TRBJ1-1; 7 positions agree with TRBD1. CDR1 is SGHTA, CDR2 FQGTGA, per germline. V lost 5 bases to trimming and J lost 3 bases; unmatched junction nucleotides: 3. The CDR3 is made up of 13 amino acids. Here the CDR3 DNA reads TGTGCCAGCAGCCCAGACAGGGACACTGAAGCTTTCTTT. It is translated as CASSPDRDTEAFF. Drawing the rest from reference TRBV7-3 and TRBJ1-1, the complete variable domain is GAGVSQTPSNKVTEKGKYVELRCDPISGHTALYWYRQSLGQGPEFLIYFQGTGAADDSGLPNDRFFAVRPEGSVSTLKIQRTERGDSAVYLCASSPDRDTEAFFGQGTRLTVV.